The clone carrying this T cell receptor (beta chain) was seen once. This entry belongs to a study of shared clonotypes between healthy human individuals. The repertoire was sequenced with immunoSEQ multiplex PCR; TCRdb's copy has only in-frame clones and lacks some. The table has about 2.1 million clones, about 93% seen once. V lost 2 bases, J lost 8 bases, and 16 bases lay in between. Germline assignment: CDR1 SGHTA and CDR2 FQGTGA. The CDR3 spans 15 residues. Naive CD8 cells lacked CD45RO and underwent positive selection for CCR7, leaving out terminally differentiated effector memory CD45RA+ cells. Donors, healthy HIV-negative adults, lacked recent acute infections or vaccinations.

The sequence came from a man aged 18 to 29 in good health. Some clones in this sample may be carry-over from other donors' samples. Sequencing was carried out using naive CD8+ T cells from PBMCs. The chain employs TRBV7-3 and TRBJ2-1; D perhaps matches TRBD2 (6 bases). CDR3 amino acids: CASSLSGLRDYEQFF. The DNA for the CDR3 is TGTGCCAGCAGCTTATCCGGCCTGCGGGACTATGAGCAGTTCTTC.